This T cell receptor beta chain was identified in a study of glioma-infiltrating T cells after dendritic cell vaccination. TCRdb's table, derived via immunoSEQ multiplex PCR, lists solely in-frame clones and lacks some. This sample has 100,000 or so clones; 85% to 90% occur once, and the top ten carry 15% to 19%. Germline V gene sequence: CDR1 SGHTA, CDR2 FQGTGA. The CDR3 extends over 15 amino acids. Trimming pared 0 bases from V and 7 bases from J, leaving 12 bases between. The receptor comes from a human donor with glioblastoma. The chain has TRBV7-3 and TRBJ2-2, with a possible D match to TRBD1 (5 bases). Sequencing used blood, obtained before dendritic cell vaccination. CDR3 sequence: CASSLTFAGNGELFF. As DNA, the CDR3 is TGTGCCAGCAGCTTAACGTTTGCAGGGAACGGGGAGCTGTTTTTT.